The 3 T cell receptor beta chains given below trace back to one sample, sequenced in a study of T-cell memory formation after mild COVID-19. TCRdb re-called the 5' RACE reads through MiXCR, storing one row per CDR3 protein. The data contain approximately 150,000 distinct CDR3 sequences, 6% to 6.5% of them seen just once; the ten biggest clones take up approximately 2%. Sequencing was performed on PBMCs or a T cell subset sorted from them (not recorded which). These receptors were collected from an adult woman who had mild COVID-19 (a few samples of this study predate the infection). Cell type and time point are not known.

This clonotype occurred many times. This CDR3 reads CASSNPGQGSSGAKNIQYF. Here the CDR3 DNA reads TGTGCCAGCAGCAACCCGGGACAGGGTAGTTCGGGAGCCAAAAACATTCAGTACTTC. The chain joins TRBV7-9 to TRBJ2-4; 9 nucleotides match TRBD1. The V gene's germline CDR1 is SEHNR and CDR2 FQNEAQ (reference sequence). The CDR3 extends over 19 amino acids. The ends lost 5 bases at V and 0 bases at J; junction bases unmatched: 14.

This clonotype was seen a few times. This sequence joins TRBV24-1 and TRBJ2-2; 8 nucleotides match TRBD1. J lost 7 bases, V lost 3 bases, and 12 bases had no gene match. The V gene's germline CDR1 is KGHDR and CDR2 SFDVKD. The CDR3 has 17 amino acids. The CDR3 loop is CATSDSGRTGILGELFF. The CDR3 DNA reads TGTGCCACCAGTGATAGTGGGCGGACAGGGATACTCGGGGAGCTGTTTTTT.

In this sample, this clonotype turned up many times. The V call is TRBV5-5, the J call TRBJ2-3; weak D call: TRBD1 (5 bases). The germline V gene has CDR1 SGHKS and CDR2 YYEKEE (reference sequence). V was pared by 6 bases and J by 4 bases, with 21 bases between. This CDR3 contains 16 residues. CDR3 amino acids: CASIHLQVLGADTQYF. CDR3 bases: TGTGCCAGCATCCACCTACAGGTCCTGGGTGCAGATACGCAGTATTTT.